The 8 T cell receptor beta chains presented below share a single source sample, sequenced in a study of T cells in tumors after PD-1 blockade. This table comes from immunoSEQ multiplex PCR, and its TCRdb copy is limited to in-frame clones, with some not included. The table records over 10,000 clones, roughly 63% of them present only once. Specimen: tumor tissue, collected before anti-PD-1 treatment. All receptors derive from a human donor with basal cell carcinoma.

The rearrangement joins TRBV19 to TRBJ2-4; maybe TRBD2 (5 bases). The CDR3 covers 18 residues. Looked up from germline, CDR1 is LNHDA and CDR2 is SQIVND (reference sequence). With 4 bases removed from V and 0 bases from J, the gap between germline ends came to 19 bases. The CDR3 loop is CASSTFPPIGLAKNIQYF. The CDR3 DNA is TGTGCCAGTAGTACATTTCCACCCATCGGACTAGCCAAAAACATTCAGTACTTC.

The rearrangement joins TRBV5-5 to TRBJ1-6, with unresolved D. The CDR3 consists of 14 residues. The germline CDR1 and CDR2 sequences are SGHKS and YYEKEE (reference sequence). Trimming cost V 0 bases and J 5 bases, with 6 bases left between them. CDR3 in DNA: TGTGCCAGCAGCTTGGGACTGGATAATTCACCCCTCCACTTT. Translating gives CASSLGLDNSPLHF.

This sequence joins TRBV19 and TRBJ2-2, with no clear D. Germline CDR1 and CDR2: LNHDA and SQIVND (reference sequence). The CDR3 is 12 residues long. V was trimmed by 10 bases and J by 8 bases, leaving 14 bases between them. The CDR3 DNA reads TGTGCCACCGTTGACTTGACTGGGGAGCTGTTTTTT. Its protein product is CATVDLTGELFF.

J is TRBJ2-2 and V is TRBV15, with 7 bases identical to TRBD2. Losses at the gene ends were 3 bases for V and 0 bases for J; bases not matched to a gene: 1. Per the germline V gene, CDR1 is LNHNV and CDR2 is YYDKDF (reference sequence). The CDR3 extends over 15 amino acids. The CDR3 protein is CATSRGGSNTGELFF. The CDR3 DNA follows: TGTGCCACCAGCAGGGGGGGGTCGAACACCGGGGAGCTGTTTTTT.

The J gene is TRBJ2-5, the V gene TRBV6-2 or TRBV6-3; D unresolved. This CDR3 comprises 14 residues. CDR1 and CDR2 (germline): MNHEY, SVGEGT. Trimming took 5 bases from V and 1 from J, leaving 11 bases between them. CDR3 protein: CASSRPASQETQYF. CDR3 DNA: TGTGCCAGCAGTCGTCCAGCCTCCCAAGAGACCCAGTACTTC.

The chain uses TRBV19 and TRBJ1-1, with D hard to call. The germline gives CDR1 LNHDA, CDR2 SQIVND (reference sequence). There are 17 residues in the CDR3. V was shortened by 5 bases and J by 0 bases, with 19 bases between the two germline ends. Here the CDR3 DNA reads TGTGCCAGTAGTCCCCCCAGTGTGGCGATTTTGAACACTGAAGCTTTCTTT. Translated: CASSPPSVAILNTEAFF. Full variable domain (remainder filled in from reference TRBV19 and TRBJ1-1): DGGITQSPKYLFRKEGQNVTLSCEQNLNHDAMYWYRQDPGQGLRLIYYSQIVNDFQKGDIAEGYSVSREKKESFPLTVTSAQKNPTAFYLCASSPPSVAILNTEAFFGQGTRLTVV.

The chain joins TRBV11-3 to TRBJ2-1, with 8 bases matching TRBD2. The germline gives CDR1 SGHNT, CDR2 YENEEA. CDR3 length equals 19 residues. Unmatched junction bases numbered 13, after V lost 3 bases and J lost 0 bases. CDR3 in DNA: TGTGCCAGCAGCTTGATGGGCGGGGGGCCTCTAAGCTCCTACAATGAGCAGTTCTTC. This codes for CASSLMGGGPLSSYNEQFF.

The genes are TRBV4-3 and TRBJ1-1; tentative D call: TRBD1 (5 bases). The V end lost 1 base, the J end lost 5 bases, and 11 bases lay between the germline ends. This CDR3 spans 14 amino acids. Germline V gene data show CDR1 as LGHNA and CDR2 as YSLEER. The CDR3 region has the DNA TGCGCCAGCAGCCAAGGGCGGGGGAGTACTGAAGCTTTCTTT. It translates to CASSQGRGSTEAFF.